This T cell receptor (beta chain) was retrieved from a study of T cell repertoires in cytomegalovirus infection. Across the study: It can be stated that public TCR beta signatures indicated CMV infection as well as a matching HLA type.

This clonotype was seen more than once but under ten times. No antigen is known for it. TCRdb called the reads again in MiXCR, with one record for every CDR3 protein. The sample includes roughly 200,000 distinct CDR3 sequences, about 18% of them seen just once. Germline V CDR1 and CDR2: DFQATT, SNEGSKA (reference sequence). The CDR3 extends over 10 amino acids. General study points: Individuals carrying CMV plus the relevant HLA were identified by cumulative frequency of public TCR beta families. HLA-C-restricted, CMV-specific TCR beta clonotypes were dominant ex vivo.

The gene calls are TRBV20-1 and TRBJ2-1; D gene unclear. The sequenced sample consisted of CD8+ T cells from PBMCs. The TCR sequence derives from a human donor in good health (CMV status not recorded). Some clones in this sample may be carry-over from other donors' samples. CDR3 DNA: TGCAGCGTCGACTACAATGAGCAGTTCTTC. Amino acid sequence: CSVDYNEQFF.